This TCR beta chain appears in the sequencing data of a study of T cell responses to AZD1222 COVID-19 vaccine (dated by TCRdb to the early 2020s). For the wider study: AZD1222 recipients given second doses at about 4 weeks or at about 12 weeks were pooled, since spike-specific TCR depth and breadth were not found to differ between the two schedules. TCR sequencing covered more than 230 trial participants: 207 given two doses of AZD1222 and around 26 given two doses of MenACWY control vaccine. Trial participants were enrolled into age subgroups of 18-55, 56-69 and 70-plus years, which contained around 150, 28 and 57 TCR-sequenced participants, respectively.

Sample time point, as interpreted from the label and publication: baseline before first vaccination. The vaccinee samples were drawn from two UK trials, COV001 and COV002, one of which was a single-blind randomized controlled phase 2/3 trial testing AZD1222 (ChAdOx1 nCoV-19) in healthy adults. Trial participant PBMC samples were collected at day 0 and day 28 after the second dose for TCRbeta chain sequencing. What the work shows at the level of the full study, not this receptor alone: Nearly half of unique spike-specific TCRs reportedly recognized epitopes outside regions mutated in the B.1.351 and B.1.1.7 variants. The vaccine-associated CD4 TCRs covered the entire spike protein, and the dominant responses fell in regions 160-218 and 743-854. After two AZD1222 doses, spike-specific TCR breadth and depth were significantly higher than at day 0 and than in MenACWY recipients. The 56-69-year group was small, and its depth increase did not reach significance, likely because of low power. Participants were mostly white British and included more females than males, and it was suggested by the authors that clonal diversity may have been underestimated. Conclusions about previously exposed vaccinees are limited, since just a handful of AZD1222 recipients were seropositive for SARS-CoV-2 at baseline. No day 14 peak-response samples were available, so repertoires were characterized only after the peak T cell response.

Trimming at the junction amounts to 2 bases on V and 2 bases on J, and the germline ends lie 13 bases apart. The CDR1 and CDR2 encoded by the germline V gene (reference sequence) are LNHDA and SQIVND. The CDR3 holds 16 amino acids from the cysteine to the phenylalanine. Here the CDR3 DNA is all that survives: 48 bases in frame from base 1. This clone has only one observation. What this receptor recognizes is not known. Base qualities are missing; no much larger clone stands one base away. The CDR3 regions of human TCRbeta chains were analyzed by immunosequencing. For the original study's pipeline: Repertoire TCRs were checked for matches against a reference library of SARS-CoV-2-specific TCRs that had been generated using the MIRA antigen-specificity platform. Breadth was defined as the fraction of unique TCRs that were SARS-CoV-2-associated, and depth was defined as the fraction of total T cells that were SARS-CoV-2-associated. Using the MIRA data, each spike-specific TCR was mapped to the spike region that the TCR reacts to and placed in a CD4 or CD8 class. Log10-transformed breadth and depth values were compared by one-way ANOVA with Sidak's multiple comparisons tests. As stored in TCRdb, this immuneACCESS dataset retains in-frame rearrangements with V and J assigned. A fraction of the clones does not appear; measured against another copy, unresolved V genes explain less than half of the discrepancy, and the remainder lacks a known reason. The D gene and trimming were derived from the DNA, and the V and J assignments and clone size from that table. This sample comprises approximately 180,000 clones, roughly 92% of them detected only once. More than 9% of the sample is held by the ten biggest clonotypes.

The receptor was derived from an adult in good health. The sample consisted of peripheral blood, taken on day 0 of AZD1222 vaccination. The V and J segments used are TRBV19 and TRBJ1-5; TRBD1 is a weak D gene call, 6 bases matching. Read as DNA, the sequence is TGTGCCAGTAGTATATGGGGGGGCGATCGCAATCAGCCCCAGCATTTT. This yields the protein CASSIWGGDRNQPQHF.